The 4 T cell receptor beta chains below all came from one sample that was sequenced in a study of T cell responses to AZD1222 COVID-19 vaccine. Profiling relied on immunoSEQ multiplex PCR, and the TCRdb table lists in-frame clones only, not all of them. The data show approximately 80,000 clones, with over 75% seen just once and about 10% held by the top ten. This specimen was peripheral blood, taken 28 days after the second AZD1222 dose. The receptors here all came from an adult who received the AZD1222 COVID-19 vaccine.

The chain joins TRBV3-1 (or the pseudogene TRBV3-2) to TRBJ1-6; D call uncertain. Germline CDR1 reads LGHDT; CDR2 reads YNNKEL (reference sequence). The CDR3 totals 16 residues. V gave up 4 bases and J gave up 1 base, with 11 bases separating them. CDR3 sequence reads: CASSLGDGSYNSPLHF. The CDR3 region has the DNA TGTGCCAGCAGCCTAGGTGATGGTTCCTATAATTCACCCCTCCACTTT.

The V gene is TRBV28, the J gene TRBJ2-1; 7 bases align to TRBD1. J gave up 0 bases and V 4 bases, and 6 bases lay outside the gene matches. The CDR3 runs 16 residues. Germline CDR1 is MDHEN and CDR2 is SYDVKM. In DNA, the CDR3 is TGTGCCAGCAGTTCGACAGGGATAAGCTCCTACAATGAGCAGTTCTTC. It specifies CASSSTGISSYNEQFF.

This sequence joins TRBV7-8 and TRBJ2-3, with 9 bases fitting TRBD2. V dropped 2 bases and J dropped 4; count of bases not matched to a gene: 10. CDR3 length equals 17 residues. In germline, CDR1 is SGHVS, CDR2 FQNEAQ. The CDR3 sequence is CASSLHGGGASADTQYF. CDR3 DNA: TGTGCCAGCAGCTTACACGGCGGGGGGGCCTCGGCAGATACGCAGTATTTT. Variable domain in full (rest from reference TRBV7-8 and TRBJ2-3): GAGVSQSPRYKVAKRGQDVALRCDPISGHVSLFWYQQALGQGPEFLTYFQNEAQLDKSGLPSDRFFAERPEGSVSTLKIQRTQQEDSAVYLCASSLHGGGASADTQYFGPGTRLTVL.

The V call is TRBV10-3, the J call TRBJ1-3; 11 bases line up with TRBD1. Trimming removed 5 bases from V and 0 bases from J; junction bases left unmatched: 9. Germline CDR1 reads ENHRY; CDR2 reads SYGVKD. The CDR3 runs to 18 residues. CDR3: CAISSGTGGDGSGNTIYF. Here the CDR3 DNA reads TGTGCCATCAGTTCCGGGACAGGGGGAGATGGCTCTGGAAACACCATATATTTT.